This TCR beta chain was identified in a study of T cells in Graves' hyperthyroidism and ophthalmopathy. This clonotype occurred a few times. The target antigen is unknown. The TCR beta CDR3 regions underwent amplification using RNA transcripts as the source. First-round RT-PCR with HTBI primers amplified the TCR CDR3 region. TCRdb re-derived calls from the multiplex PCR reads in MiXCR, one entry per CDR3 protein. The table includes approximately 430,000 distinct CDR3 sequences, roughly 14% detected once. This CDR3 contains 15 residues. The germline V gene has CDR1 MNHEY and CDR2 SMNVEV (reference sequence). Germline trimming cut 3 bases from V and 10 bases from J; bases unmatched to any gene: 10. The study's findings and limits: The blood repertoire included most of the expanded thyroid clonotypes above 0.001.

The receptor was derived from a young man with Graves' ophthalmopathy. Input material: blood. The chain combines TRBV27 with TRBJ2-3; 10 bases are a match to TRBD2. CDR3 residues: CASSFGTSGIPPQYF. DNA for the CDR3: TGTGCCAGCAGTTTCGGTACTAGCGGGATTCCGCCGCAGTATTTT.